The next 21 T cell receptor beta chains were all read from a single sample in a study of shared clonotypes between healthy human individuals. Here immunoSEQ multiplex PCR was the method, and the copy in TCRdb shows in-frame clones only, minus some. In the table there are about 2.2 million clones, about 94% of which are singletons. Naivety among CD8 cells was defined by CD45RO negativity and positive CCR7 selection, thereby excluding terminally differentiated effector memory CD45RA+ cells. The material sequenced was naive CD8+ T cells from PBMCs. The receptors come from a man between 18 and 29 years old in good health. Some clones in this sample may be carry-over from other donors' samples.

The J gene is TRBJ2-5, the V gene TRBV5-1; the D gene is possibly TRBD2 (6 bases). Germline loops: CDR1 SGHRS, CDR2 YFSETQ. CDR3 length: 16 amino acids. The germline V and J ends were trimmed by 4 bases and 1 base, with 17 bases remaining between them. The CDR3 region is CASSPLGLAIQETQYF. The CDR3 DNA follows: TGCGCCAGCAGCCCCCTCGGTCTAGCGATCCAAGAGACCCAGTACTTC.

This sequence joins TRBV27 and TRBJ2-2, with TRBD2 matching over 8 bases. Losses at the gene ends were 5 bases for V and 5 bases for J; bases not matched to a gene: 7. Germline CDR1 MNHEY, CDR2 SMNVEV (reference sequence). The length of the CDR3 is 15 residues. As DNA, the CDR3 is TGTGCCAGCAGTCCAGCGCGGGAGGCGACCGGGGAGCTGTTTTTT. Translating gives CASSPAREATGELFF.

V gene TRBV11-2 combines with J gene TRBJ2-5; 8 bases are a match to TRBD2. Germline values: CDR1 SGHAT, CDR2 FQNNGV. This CDR3 comprises 14 residues. J was trimmed by 5 bases and V by 5 bases; bases with no gene match: 7. The CDR3 sequence: CASSVSGVRETQYF. The CDR3 DNA reads TGTGCCAGCAGCGTTAGCGGGGTCAGGGAGACCCAGTACTTC.

This chain connects TRBV28 to TRBJ2-2; D may be TRBD1 (6 bases). The CDR3 is 16 amino acids. The germline gives CDR1 MDHEN, CDR2 SYDVKM. V lost 6 bases, J lost 2 bases, and 16 bases lay in between. CDR3 sequence (DNA): TGTGCCAGCAGATTTCGGGACACCTTAAACACCGGGGAGCTGTTTTTT. This encodes CASRFRDTLNTGELFF. Variable domain in full (rest from reference TRBV28 and TRBJ2-2): DVKVTQSSRYLVKRTGEKVFLECVQDMDHENMFWYRQDPGLGLRLIYFSYDVKMKEKGDIPEGYSVSREKKERFSLILESASTNQTSMYLCASRFRDTLNTGELFFGEGSRLTVL.

The chain is built from TRBV7-9 and TRBJ2-1; D is perhaps TRBD1 or TRBD2 (6 bases each). Per the germline V gene, CDR1 is SEHNR and CDR2 is FQNEAQ (reference sequence). This CDR3 is built from 15 residues. The ends were cut back, 5 bases at V and 4 bases at J, with 15 bases in the middle. The CDR3 nucleotides are TGTGCCAGCAGCCCACCGGGGGCGGCATACAATGAGCAGTTCTTC. Protein product: CASSPPGAAYNEQFF.

This chain joins TRBV5-1 and TRBJ2-5, with unresolved D. V lost 0 bases, J lost 1 base, and 10 bases lay in between. The CDR3 extends over 15 amino acids. Per the germline V gene, CDR1 is SGHRS and CDR2 is YFSETQ. CDR3 protein: CASSLVAGTQETQYF. The CDR3 DNA reads TGCGCCAGCAGCTTGGTTGCAGGAACCCAAGAGACCCAGTACTTC.

The chain joins TRBV19 to TRBJ2-7; D is possibly TRBD1 or TRBD2 (6 bases each). The CDR3 contains 14 residues. Germline V lookup: CDR1 LNHDA, CDR2 SQIVND (reference sequence). Trimming pared 5 bases from V and 2 bases from J, leaving 13 bases between. CDR3 coding DNA: TGTGCCAGTAGTTCTCTAGGGGGGCCCTACGAGCAGTACTTC. It codes for CASSSLGGPYEQYF.

The genes are TRBV21-1 and TRBJ1-5; TRBD1 reflects the table's D call only, with no check against the DNA. TRBV21-1 corresponds to a pseudogene. The CDR3 has 20 amino acids. The CDR3 is CASSKRPGTGTLYSNQPQHF. CDR3 nucleotide sequence: TGTGCCAGCAGCAAACGCCCCGGGACAGGGACCCTTTATAGCAATCAGCCCCAGCATTTT.

The rearrangement uses TRBV7-6 and TRBJ1-2, with D maybe TRBD1 (5 bases). CDR1 SGHVS and CDR2 FNYEAQ come from the germline V gene. There are 12 residues in the CDR3. Trimming stripped 5 bases from V and 12 bases from J, with 16 bases between. CDR3 amino acids: CASSPLGGGNTF. CDR3 sequence (DNA): TGTGCCAGCAGCCCCTTAGGCGGGGGAAACACCTTC.

The CDR3 protein is CASSPLGQGARGEQYF. In nucleotides, the CDR3 is TGCGCCAGCAGCCCGCTGGGACAGGGGGCGAGAGGGGAGCAGTACTTC. The rearrangement uses TRBV4-1 and TRBJ2-7, with 12 bases aligning to TRBD1. This CDR3 has 16 residues. Germline V lookup: CDR1 MGHRA, CDR2 YSYEKL. J gave up 7 bases and V 4 bases, and 11 bases lay outside the gene matches.

Worth noting for this clone: Other DNA variants within this sample encode the same CDR3. V is TRBV9 and J is TRBJ2-2; D might be TRBD2 (6 bases). CDR1 and CDR2 from the germline V gene are SGDLS and YYNGEE. The CDR3 runs to 14 residues. Between the trimmed V and J ends, which lost 0 bases and 6 bases, there was a span of 9 bases. In DNA form, the CDR3 reads TGTGCCAGCAGCGTAGGCGGGGCATCCGGGGAGCTGTTTTTT. Translating it yields CASSVGGASGELFF.

The chain employs TRBV9 and TRBJ2-6; TRBD1 agrees at 11 bases. Germline V gene sequence: CDR1 SGDLS, CDR2 YYNGEE. The length of the CDR3 is 19 residues. V was clipped by 0 bases and J by 4 bases; unmatched bases: 9. The chain's CDR3 is CASSVAVRDRGSGANVLTF. CDR3 bases: TGTGCCAGCAGCGTAGCTGTAAGGGACAGGGGGTCCGGGGCCAACGTCCTGACTTTC.

CDR3 in DNA: TGTGCCAGTCTTGGACAGAAAGAAGAGACCCAGTACTTC. As protein: CASLGQKEETQYF. The rearrangement links TRBV19 to TRBJ2-5, with D perhaps matching TRBD1 (6 bases). Trimming removed 8 bases from V and 3 bases from J, with 13 bases in between. Germline assignment: CDR1 LNHDA and CDR2 SQIVND (reference sequence). The CDR3 contains 13 residues.

This clone was found once. The CDR3 reads CASSKEIAGLTDTQYF. CDR3 in DNA: TGTGCCAGCAGCAAAGAGATAGCGGGATTGACAGATACGCAGTATTTT. The chain is built from TRBV21-1 and TRBJ2-3; TRBD2 reflects the table's D call only, with no check against the DNA. TRBV21-1 is flagged as a pseudogene. There are 16 residues in the CDR3.

This chain links TRBV15 with TRBJ2-7; TRBD2 matches at 7 bases. The CDR3 runs to 17 residues. The V gene's germline CDR1 is LNHNV and CDR2 YYDKDF (reference sequence). Losses at the gene ends were 0 bases for V and 3 bases for J; bases not matched to a gene: 11. The CDR3 protein is CATSRDIPSGTYYEQYF. The CDR3 DNA is TGTGCCACCAGCAGAGATATTCCTAGCGGAACCTACTACGAGCAGTACTTC.

The rearrangement joins TRBV5-1 to TRBJ1-3, with 9 nucleotides matching TRBD1. V lost 0 bases and J lost 0; bases outside the gene matches: 10. This CDR3 has 19 amino acids. Germline V CDR1 and CDR2: SGHRS, YFSETQ. The CDR3 protein is CASSLDGQGKDYSGNTIYF. The CDR3 DNA is TGCGCCAGCAGCTTGGATGGACAGGGGAAAGACTACTCTGGAAACACCATATATTTT.

The chain is built from TRBV28 and TRBJ2-1; D might be TRBD2 (5 bases). CDR3 size: 12 residues. Germline values: CDR1 MDHEN, CDR2 SYDVKM. The V end was cut by 5 bases, the J end by 4 bases, with 6 bases between. CDR3 sequence: CASSEGYNEQFF. CDR3 nucleotides: TGTGCCAGCAGTGAGGGTTACAATGAGCAGTTCTTC.

The V call is TRBV5-6, the J call TRBJ2-5, with 11 positions matching TRBD2. The CDR3 length is 16 residues. Germline CDR1 reads SGHDT; CDR2 reads YYEEEE. V lost 4 bases, J lost 2 bases, and 7 bases stayed unmatched. The CDR3 loop is CASSPNSGRGQETQYF. The CDR3 region has the DNA TGTGCCAGCAGCCCTAATAGCGGGAGGGGGCAAGAGACCCAGTACTTC.

The chain carries TRBV5-6 and TRBJ2-1, with 11 positions matching TRBD1. CDR3 length: 14 residues. The J segment lost 9 bases and the V segment lost 2 bases, leaving 4 bases of the junction unmatched. From germline, CDR1 is SGHDT and CDR2 YYEEEE. CDR3 sequence: CASSFGTGGTEQFF. In nucleotides, the CDR3 is TGTGCCAGCAGCTTCGGGACAGGGGGTACTGAGCAGTTCTTC. Together with reference TRBV5-6 and TRBJ2-1, the CDR3 gives the full variable domain: DAGVTQSPTHLIKTRGQQVTLRCSPKSGHDTVSWYQQALGQGPQFIFQYYEEEERQRGNFPDRFSGHQFPNYSSELNVNALLLGDSALYLCASSFGTGGTEQFFGPGTRLTVL.

The chain is built from TRBV14 and TRBJ1-2; D gene ambiguous. Per the germline V gene, CDR1 is SGHDN and CDR2 is FVKESK. V dropped 1 base and J dropped 4 bases, with 7 bases sitting between them. This CDR3 has 13 amino acids. The CDR3 sequence: CASSQGSVYGYTF. The CDR3 DNA sequence: TGTGCCAGCAGCCAAGGTTCAGTCTATGGCTACACCTTC.

Note on this clone: A much larger clone lies one base from this, so it may be a read error. Additional DNA sequences in this sample encode the identical CDR3. The rearrangement links TRBV6-1 to TRBJ2-1; the match to TRBD2 covers 8 bases. Trimming removed 2 bases from V and 0 bases from J; junction bases left unmatched: 0. Germline V gene lookup returns CDR1 MNHNS and CDR2 SASEGT. This CDR3 contains 15 residues. The chain's CDR3 is CASSESGSSYNEQFF. The CDR3 DNA follows: TGTGCCAGCAGTGAAAGCGGGAGCTCCTACAATGAGCAGTTCTTC.